One sample yielded the 31 T cell receptor beta chains listed below, sequenced in a study of T cells in Graves' hyperthyroidism and ophthalmopathy. Template material for amplifying TCR beta CDR3 regions consisted of RNA transcripts. The HTBI primer set served for first-round RT-PCR of the TCR CDR3. TCRdb re-derived calls from the multiplex PCR reads in MiXCR, one entry per CDR3 protein. This sample has approximately 560,000 distinct CDR3 sequences; around 46% occur once, and the top ten carry just under 8.5%. The sample was peripheral blood or thyroid tissue (not recorded which). Receptor source: a woman under 30 with Graves' hyperthyroidism.

Notes on this clonotype: This may arise from a read error, as a much more abundant clone is one base away. This chain joins TRBV2 and TRBJ1-1, with D tentatively TRBD1 (6 bases). This CDR3 is 13 amino acids long. Germline CDR1 is SNHLY and CDR2 is FYNNEI. Trimming cost V 4 bases and J 8 bases, with 14 bases left between them. In DNA, the CDR3 is TGTGCCAGCAGTGGTGTGCAGGGGCTCGAAGCTTTCTTT. Its protein product is CASSGVQGLEAFF.

The rearrangement links TRBV4-3 to TRBJ2-7; 9 bases fit TRBD1. CDR1 LGHNA and CDR2 YSLEER come from the germline V gene. V lost 1 base to trimming and J lost 7 bases; unmatched junction nucleotides: 8. CDR3 length: 15 residues. The CDR3 loop is CASSQATGTGREQYF. The DNA for the CDR3 is TGCGCCAGCAGCCAAGCCACCGGGACAGGGCGTGAGCAGTACTTC.

This clonotype was seen a few times. The V call is TRBV29-1, the J call TRBJ2-7, with TRBD2 matching over 9 bases. The germline V gene encodes CDR1 SQVTM and CDR2 ANQGSEA. This CDR3 spans 13 amino acids. After removal of 8 bases from V and 6 bases from J, the junction contained 11 bases not matched to a gene. CDR3 region: CSQDLGLAPEQYF. Here the CDR3 DNA reads TGCAGCCAAGATTTAGGACTAGCGCCCGAGCAGTACTTC.

Many counts were recorded for this clonotype. The chain recombines TRBV7-2 with TRBJ1-1, with D hard to call. The germline gives CDR1 SGHTA, CDR2 FQGNSA. V lost 1 base and J lost 4, with 4 bases in between. The CDR3 runs to 12 residues. The CDR3 sequence is CASSLVLTEAFF. DNA of the CDR3: TGTGCCAGCAGCTTAGTACTCACTGAAGCTTTCTTT.

This CDR3 is CASSLTFASYEQYF. For the CDR3, the DNA is TGCGCCAGCAGCTTGACGTTTGCCTCCTACGAGCAGTACTTC. The rearrangement joins TRBV5-1 to TRBJ2-7; D not certain. The germline V and J ends were trimmed by 1 base and 0 bases, with 8 bases remaining between them. This CDR3 comprises 14 residues. Germline loops: CDR1 SGHRS, CDR2 YFSETQ.

The genes are TRBV10-3 and TRBJ2-7; TRBD1 might be the D (6 bases). The assigned J gene may be wrong: the sequence end matches TRBJ2-1 better. This CDR3 has 13 residues. Per germline, CDR1 ENHRY and CDR2 SYGVKD. DNA for the CDR3: TGTGCCAGCGAACAGGGATACGGCCAGGGGCAGTTCTTC. It specifies CASEQGYGQGQFF.

The V gene is TRBV20-1, the J gene TRBJ2-2; TRBD1 aligns across 10 bases. CDR1 is DFQATT, CDR2 SNEGSKA, per germline (reference sequence). V was clipped by 1 base and J by 5 bases; unmatched bases: 7. The CDR3 spans 16 residues. The CDR3 DNA follows: TGCAGTGCTAGAGGGGCGACAGGGGGCTATACCGGGGAGCTGTTTTTT. Its protein product is CSARGATGGYTGELFF.

V and J are TRBV15 and TRBJ2-2; 7 bases fit TRBD1. The CDR3 extends over 15 amino acids. Germline assignment: CDR1 LNHNV and CDR2 YYDKDF (reference sequence). V was pared by 3 bases and J by 1 base, with 2 bases of the junction left unmatched. DNA of the CDR3: TGTGCCACCAGCAGTGGGACAGTGAACACCGGGGAGCTGTTTTTT. Encoded protein: CATSSGTVNTGELFF.

The chain carries TRBV20-1 and TRBJ1-1, with TRBD1 as a possible D gene (6 bases). Germline V gene data show CDR1 as DFQATT and CDR2 as SNEGSKA (reference sequence). V was pared by 5 bases and J by 3 bases, with 16 bases between. The CDR3 consists of 14 residues. CDR3: CSAQKGVSDTEAFF. The CDR3 DNA sequence: TGCAGTGCTCAAAAGGGGGTAAGCGACACTGAAGCTTTCTTT.

About this clonotype: One junction end does not reproduce the germline sequence, and a read error may be involved. V is TRBV10-3 and J is TRBJ1-2, with TRBD1 as a possible D gene (5 bases). The CDR3 has 16 amino acids. Germline V gene data show CDR1 as ENHRY and CDR2 as SYGVKD. The CDR3 spells CASSGTVGGGNYGYTF. The CDR3 DNA follows: TGTGCCAGCAGTGGCACCGTCGGGGGTGGAAACTATGGCTACACCTTC.

The V gene is TRBV2, the J gene TRBJ1-2; the D gene is possibly TRBD1 (5 bases). The germline V and J ends were trimmed by 3 bases and 8 bases, with 19 bases remaining between them. Per the germline V gene, CDR1 is SNHLY and CDR2 is FYNNEI. The CDR3 length is 15 residues. The CDR3, as DNA: TGTGCCAGCAGTGATCTGCAGGGAATCTCGGAGGGCTACACCTTC. Its protein product is CASSDLQGISEGYTF.

This clonotype occurred once. Sequence at one end of the junction differs from germline and may be a read error. This chain uses TRBV4-1 with TRBJ2-6; tentative D call: TRBD2 (6 bases). The germline V gene has CDR1 MGHRA and CDR2 YSYEKL. This CDR3 has 16 amino acids. Here the CDR3 DNA reads TGCGCCAGCAGCCAAGACGGGAGCCCTGGGGCCAACGGCCTGACTTTC. This translates into CASSQDGSPGANGLTF.

CDR3 nucleotide sequence: TGTGCCAGCAGTTCCTTAGCGGGCCTATCCTACGAGCAGTACTTC. It yields the protein CASSSLAGLSYEQYF. This sequence joins TRBV6-2 or TRBV6-3 and TRBJ2-7; 7 nucleotides align to TRBD2. This CDR3 has 15 residues. Germline V gene lookup returns CDR1 MNHEY and CDR2 SVGEGT. J gave up 1 base and V 4 bases, and 7 bases lay outside the gene matches.

V is TRBV2 and J is TRBJ1-4, with unresolved D. The germline V and J ends were trimmed by 5 bases and 8 bases, with 15 bases remaining between them. Germline V gene sequence: CDR1 SNHLY, CDR2 FYNNEI. This CDR3 comprises 14 residues. The chain's CDR3 is CASSPRRRGEKLFF. The CDR3 coding sequence is TGTGCCAGCAGTCCTAGGAGGCGCGGCGAAAAACTGTTTTTT.

This clonotype has at least ten counts. As DNA, the CDR3 is TGTGCCACCAGCAGAGGGACGATCAATCAGCCCCAGCATTTT. Translated, it gives CATSRGTINQPQHF. The chain has TRBV15 and TRBJ1-5; D remains unclear. Deletions cut 1 base from V and 3 bases from J, with 7 bases between. This CDR3 region has 14 residues. Germline CDR1 is LNHNV and CDR2 is YYDKDF (reference sequence).

The chain couples TRBV12-3 or TRBV12-4 to TRBJ1-1, with TRBD1 as a possible D gene (5 bases). This CDR3 spans 14 amino acids. V was clipped by 8 bases and J by 4 bases, with 17 bases between them. For the CDR3, the DNA is TGTGCCAGCGTAGGGGTGAGTCGGAGCACTGAAGCTTTCTTT. Translating gives CASVGVSRSTEAFF.

The chain joins TRBV24-1 to TRBJ1-2; D not certain. The V gene's germline CDR1 is KGHDR and CDR2 SFDVKD. The CDR3 has 14 amino acids. V lost 5 bases and J 8 bases, leaving 17 bases between the germline ends. DNA of the CDR3: TGTGCCACCAGTGCTAGATCCGGGGAAGTGGGCTACACCTTC. It yields the protein CATSARSGEVGYTF.

This clonotype was found a few times. The chain is built from TRBV14 and TRBJ2-5; either TRBD1 or TRBD2 may fit D (5 bases each). The V gene lost 0 bases and the J gene lost 2 bases, with 13 bases spanning the gap. Germline CDR1 SGHDN, CDR2 FVKESK. The CDR3 is 16 residues long. The CDR3 DNA follows: TGTGCCAGCAGCCAAGAAAGGGGACGACAACAAGAGACCCAGTACTTC. It is translated as CASSQERGRQQETQYF.

This rearrangement joins TRBV7-2 to TRBJ2-3, with D unclear. The CDR3 covers 14 residues. V was clipped by 0 bases and J by 1 base, with 5 bases between them. CDR1 and CDR2 from the germline V gene are SGHTA and FQGNSA. This chain's CDR3 is CASSLAPGTDTQYF. The DNA for the CDR3 is TGTGCCAGCAGCTTAGCCCCGGGCACAGATACGCAGTATTTT. The full variable domain, in which reference TRBV7-2 and TRBJ2-3 provide the parts outside the CDR3, is GAGVSQSPSNKVTEKGKDVELRCDPISGHTALYWYRQSLGQGLEFLIYFQGNSAPDKSGLPSDRFSAERTGGSVSTLTIQRTQQEDSAVYLCASSLAPGTDTQYFGPGTRLTVL.

The chain carries TRBV24-1 and TRBJ2-7; D is possibly TRBD2 (6 bases). Germline CDR1 is KGHDR and CDR2 is SFDVKD. The CDR3 loop spans 16 amino acids. Trimming removed 6 bases from V and 3 bases from J, with 20 bases in between. The CDR3 loop reads CATSMTGVYRGYEQYF. The CDR3 DNA is TGTGCCACCAGTATGACGGGGGTTTATCGCGGCTACGAGCAGTACTTC.

This clonotype showed up just a few times. The chain links TRBV10-3 to TRBJ1-1; no firm D call. Germline V lookup: CDR1 ENHRY, CDR2 SYGVKD. V was shortened by 7 bases and J by 1 base, with 13 bases between the two germline ends. The CDR3 loop spans 14 amino acids. CDR3 loop: CAITPAERNTEAFF. CDR3 DNA sequence: TGTGCCATCACCCCGGCAGAGAGGAACACTGAAGCTTTCTTT.

The V gene is TRBV20-1, the J gene TRBJ1-6; the D gene is possibly TRBD1 (5 bases). Per germline, CDR1 DFQATT and CDR2 SNEGSKA (reference sequence). The ends were cut back, 2 bases at V and 6 bases at J, with 17 bases in the middle. The CDR3 contains 16 residues. The CDR3 protein is CSARPIPRGSNSPLHF. Written as DNA, the CDR3 is TGCAGTGCTAGACCAATACCACGGGGCAGTAATTCACCCCTCCACTTT.

The chain employs TRBV2 and TRBJ1-1; weak D call: TRBD1 (5 bases). The CDR3 is 12 amino acids. Germline V gene data show CDR1 as SNHLY and CDR2 as FYNNEI. Trimming shortened V by 8 bases and J by 5 bases, and 12 bases separated the two germline ends. CDR3 nucleotide sequence: TGTGCCAGCCGTTCCGGGGGGACTGAAGCTTTCTTT. It encodes CASRSGGTEAFF.

This clonotype has just a few counts. The CDR3 is CASRTGLSNQPQHF. CDR3 sequence (DNA): TGTGCCAGCAGGACAGGGTTGAGCAATCAGCCCCAGCATTTT. The J gene is TRBJ1-5, the V gene TRBV27; the match to TRBD1 covers 7 bases. Germline lookup yields CDR1 MNHEY and CDR2 SMNVEV (reference sequence). Unmatched junction bases numbered 3, after V lost 6 bases and J lost 1 base. This CDR3 is 14 amino acids long.

This clonotype was seen repeatedly, ten times or more. The chain couples TRBV2 to TRBJ1-4; D gene unclear. Germline V CDR1 and CDR2: SNHLY, FYNNEI. This CDR3 comprises 15 residues. V lost 3 bases to trimming and J lost 6 bases, with 14 bases between them. The DNA of the CDR3 is TGTGCCAGCAGTGAGATGTGGCAGGTGGATGAAAAACTGTTTTTT. Protein: CASSEMWQVDEKLFF. Full variable domain (outside the CDR3, taken from reference TRBV2 and TRBJ1-4): EPEVTQTPSHQVTQMGQEVILRCVPISNHLYFYWYRQILGQKVEFLVSFYNNEISEKSEIFDDQFSVERPDGSNFTLKIRSTKLEDSAMYFCASSEMWQVDEKLFFGSGTQLSVL.

This clonotype appeared a few times. One junction end does not reproduce the germline sequence, and a read error may be involved. The chain couples TRBV7-2 to TRBJ1-2; TRBD1 aligns across 9 bases. CDR1 and CDR2 (germline): SGHTA, FQGNSA. The CDR3 is 16 amino acids. CDR3 region: CASSLDRDRDHYGYTF. The CDR3 bases are TGTGCCAGCAGTTTAGACCGGGACAGGGACCACTATGGCTACACCTTC. Looking up the rest from reference TRBV7-2 and TRBJ1-2 gives the full variable domain: GAGVSQSPSNKVTEKGKDVELRCDPISGHTALYWYRQSLGQGLEFLIYFQGNSAPDKSGLPSDRFSAERTGGSVSTLTIQRTQQEDSAVYLCASSLDRDRDHYGYTFGSGTRLTVV.

Only a few counts were recorded for this clonotype. The CDR3 DNA is TGTGCCAGCAGCCAGAACGCTGGAAATTCACCCCTCCACTTT. The encoded protein is CASSQNAGNSPLHF. J is TRBJ1-6 and V is TRBV25-1; D is ambiguous. Germline V gene lookup returns CDR1 MGHDK and CDR2 SYGVNS. With 6 bases removed from V and 7 bases from J, the gap between germline ends came to 13 bases. This CDR3 spans 14 amino acids.

The CDR3 nucleotides read TGCAGTGCTTCCGCGGTGTACCAAGAGACCCAGTACTTC. Encoded protein: CSASAVYQETQYF. The genes are TRBV20-1 and TRBJ2-5; the D is unclear. From germline, CDR1 is DFQATT and CDR2 SNEGSKA (reference sequence). The CDR3 has 13 residues. With 5 bases removed from V and 0 bases from J, the gap between germline ends came to 10 bases.

This rearrangement joins TRBV15 to TRBJ2-7, with a possible D match to TRBD1 (6 bases). The CDR3 loop spans 15 amino acids. Germline CDR1 reads LNHNV; CDR2 reads YYDKDF (reference sequence). The ends were cut back, 3 bases at V and 2 bases at J, with 14 bases in the middle. This CDR3 is CATSSEISGAYEQYF. In DNA, the CDR3 is TGTGCCACCAGCAGCGAAATCTCAGGGGCCTACGAGCAGTACTTC.

At least ten counts were recorded for this clonotype. This chain links TRBV9 with TRBJ1-4, with 7 bases identical to TRBD1. The V segment lost 3 bases and the J segment 7 bases; nucleotides outside the gene matches: 3. This CDR3 spans 13 amino acids. Germline V CDR1 and CDR2: SGDLS, YYNGEE. CDR3 DNA sequence: TGTGCCAGCAGCGGACAGGGTAGTGAAAAACTGTTTTTT. Protein sequence: CASSGQGSEKLFF.

This clonotype was picked up one time. V and J are TRBV2 and TRBJ1-5; tentatively, D is TRBD1 (6 bases). The germline gives CDR1 SNHLY, CDR2 FYNNEI. V lost 6 bases and J lost 0, with 15 bases in between. The CDR3 length is 16 residues. In nucleotides, the CDR3 is TGTGCCAGCAGGGCAGACAGGCTCTATAGCAATCAGCCCCAGCATTTT. This encodes CASRADRLYSNQPQHF.